This T cell receptor beta chain was captured by sequencing in a study of T cell responses to AZD1222 COVID-19 vaccine. Study-level information: Doses given second, at about 4 or about 12 weeks, were pooled. Notes on the study in general: Unmutated variant regions are reportedly the target of nearly half of TCRs that are spike-specific. Donors, mostly white British, included more females; clonal diversity was possibly underestimated.

As regards this clone: The antigen is undetermined.

Profiling relied on immunoSEQ multiplex PCR, and the TCRdb table lists in-frame clones only, not all of them. The profile shows approximately 84,000 clones, 80% to 90% of them singletons. The germline gives CDR1 SGHRS, CDR2 YFSETQ. There are 14 residues in the CDR3. V was clipped by 1 base and J by 4 bases, with 11 bases between them. The sample consisted of peripheral blood, taken on day 0 of AZD1222 vaccination. V and J are TRBV5-1 and TRBJ1-1, with D possibly being TRBD1 (6 bases). This sequence originates from an adult in good health. The CDR3 region is CASSLQGRATEAFF. CDR3 bases: TGCGCCAGCAGCTTGCAGGGGAGGGCCACTGAAGCTTTCTTT.